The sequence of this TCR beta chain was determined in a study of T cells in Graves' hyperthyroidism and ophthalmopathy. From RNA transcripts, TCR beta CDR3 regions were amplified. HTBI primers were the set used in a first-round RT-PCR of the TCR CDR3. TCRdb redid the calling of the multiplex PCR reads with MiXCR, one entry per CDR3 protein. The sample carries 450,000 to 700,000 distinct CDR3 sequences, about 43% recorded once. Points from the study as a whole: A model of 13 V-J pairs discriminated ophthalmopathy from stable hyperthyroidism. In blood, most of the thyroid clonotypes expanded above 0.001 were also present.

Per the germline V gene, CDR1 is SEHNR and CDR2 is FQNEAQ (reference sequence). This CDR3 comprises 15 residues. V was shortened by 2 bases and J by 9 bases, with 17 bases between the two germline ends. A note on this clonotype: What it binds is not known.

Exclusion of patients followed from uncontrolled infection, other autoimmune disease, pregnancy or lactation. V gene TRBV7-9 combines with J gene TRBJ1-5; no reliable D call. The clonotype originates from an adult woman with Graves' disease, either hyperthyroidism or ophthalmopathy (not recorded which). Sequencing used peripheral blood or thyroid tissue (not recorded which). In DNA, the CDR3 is TGTGCCAGCAGCTTATACGAGGGTCGCTGGGGGCCCCAGCATTTT. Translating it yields CASSLYEGRWGPQHF.